Below, 28 T cell receptor beta chains from the same sample are listed, as sequenced in a study of T cell responses to AZD1222 COVID-19 vaccine. Generated by immunoSEQ multiplex PCR, the TCRdb table keeps only in-frame clones and is missing some. This table holds approximately 110,000 clones, 88% found once. This specimen consisted of peripheral blood, obtained on day 0 of AZD1222 vaccination. These receptors were obtained from an adult in good health.

This chain links TRBV29-1 with TRBJ2-7; 8 bases map to TRBD1. This CDR3 region has 13 residues. CDR1 SQVTM and CDR2 ANQGSEA come from the germline V gene. The J segment lost 3 bases and the V segment lost 4 bases, leaving 5 bases of the junction unmatched. CDR3 bases: TGCAGCGTTGTGCAGGGGGCGGGCTACGAGCAGTACTTC. It translates to CSVVQGAGYEQYF.

This chain joins TRBV28 and TRBJ2-7; D is unresolved. Germline CDR1 and CDR2: MDHEN and SYDVKM. Between the trimmed V and J ends, which lost 6 bases and 7 bases, there was a span of 13 bases. This CDR3 comprises 12 residues. The CDR3 nucleotides read TGTGCCAGCAGCCCTTACCCTAGGGAGCAGTACTTC. It codes for CASSPYPREQYF.

The V and J genes are TRBV15 and TRBJ2-3; TRBD1 matches 9 bases. The CDR3 runs 17 residues. The germline CDR1 and CDR2 sequences are LNHNV and YYDKDF (reference sequence). With 4 bases clipped from V and 8 bases from J, the junction kept 16 bases outside the gene matches. The CDR3 spells CATSTPQGQGREGTQYF. In DNA form, the CDR3 reads TGTGCCACCAGCACACCACAGGGACAGGGAAGGGAAGGTACGCAGTATTTT.

The chain links TRBV9 to TRBJ2-7; the match to TRBD2 covers 7 bases. The CDR3 length is 14 residues. V gave up 4 bases and J gave up 0 bases; unmatched junction bases: 4. CDR1 SGDLS and CDR2 YYNGEE come from the germline V gene. CDR3 nucleotides: TGTGCCAGCAGCCCCTGGACTAGCTCCTACGAGCAGTACTTC. The encoded protein is CASSPWTSSYEQYF.

V usage is TRBV16 and J usage is TRBJ1-4, with 7 bases fitting TRBD1. Germline assignment: CDR1 KGHSY and CDR2 FQNENV. There are 13 residues in the CDR3. The V gene end was trimmed by 4 bases and the J gene end by 5 bases; junction bases not matched to a gene: 1. This CDR3 reads CASSPDRNEKLFF. CDR3 nucleotides: TGTGCCAGCAGCCCGGACAGGAATGAAAAACTGTTTTTT.

The rearrangement uses TRBV2 and TRBJ2-3; 8 bases are shared with TRBD1. The junction had 6 bases not matched to a gene; V was cut back by 5 bases and J by 2 bases. Germline V lookup: CDR1 SNHLY, CDR2 FYNNEI. This CDR3 is built from 15 residues. As DNA, the CDR3 is TGTGCCAGCAGTCCAAGACAGGGGATCACAGATACGCAGTATTTT. This codes for CASSPRQGITDTQYF.

The V gene is TRBV12-3 or TRBV12-4, the J gene TRBJ2-5, with 13 positions matching TRBD2. The CDR3 has 13 amino acids. V shed 6 bases, J shed 7 bases, and the junction held 2 bases outside the gene matches. The DNA for the CDR3 is TGTGCCAGCAGCAGACTAGCGGGGGGGACCCAGTACTTC. Its translation: CASSRLAGGTQYF.

The genes are TRBV4-3 and TRBJ2-3; 15 positions agree with TRBD2. This CDR3 has 19 residues. Germline CDR1 and CDR2: LGHNA and YSLEER. Trimming removed 0 bases from V and 5 bases from J; junction bases left unmatched: 9. For the CDR3, the DNA is TGCGCCAGCAGCCAAGATCGGACTAGCGGGGGGGCCTTAGGAGATACGCAGTATTTT. This gives the protein CASSQDRTSGGALGDTQYF.

The chain couples TRBV19 to TRBJ1-4; no clear D. This CDR3 has 15 residues. Per germline, CDR1 LNHDA and CDR2 SQIVND (reference sequence). V lost 2 bases and J 7 bases, leaving 14 bases between the germline ends. CDR3 protein: CASSIIQSGPEKLFF. The CDR3 DNA reads as TGTGCCAGTAGTATAATTCAGAGCGGCCCTGAAAAACTGTTTTTT.

This clone was detected once. The genes are TRBV9 and TRBJ2-1; 8 nucleotides align to TRBD2. Germline lookup yields CDR1 SGDLS and CDR2 YYNGEE. This CDR3 has 15 amino acids. With V trimmed by 4 bases and J by 4 bases, 7 bases remained unmatched. In DNA form, the CDR3 reads TGTGCCAGCAGCACCGAAGCGGGGGAGTACAATGAGCAGTTCTTC. Translated: CASSTEAGEYNEQFF.

The J gene is TRBJ2-4, the V gene TRBV29-1; 9 bases match TRBD1. From germline, CDR1 is SQVTM and CDR2 ANQGSEA. Trimming took 0 bases from V and 7 from J; bases not matched to a gene: 1. The CDR3 consists of 13 residues. Written as DNA, the CDR3 is TGCAGCGTTGAAGATGACAGGGGGAACATTCAGTACTTC. Its protein is CSVEDDRGNIQYF.

This chain links TRBV6-5 with TRBJ1-6, with TRBD1 identical over 8 bases. This CDR3 region has 15 residues. V shed 2 bases, J shed 7 bases, and the junction held 4 bases outside the gene matches. Germline CDR1 and CDR2: MNHEY and SVGAGI. Written as DNA, the CDR3 is TGTGCCAGCAGTTACGTCACAGGGGGGAATTCACCCCTCCACTTT. Translated, it gives CASSYVTGGNSPLHF.

The rearrangement uses TRBV10-3 and TRBJ1-5; no firm D call. There are 14 residues in the CDR3. Per the germline V gene, CDR1 is ENHRY and CDR2 is SYGVKD. The V gene lost 5 bases and the J gene lost 0 bases, with 8 bases spanning the gap. This chain's CDR3 is CAISQEYSNQPQHF. The DNA for the CDR3 is TGTGCCATCAGTCAGGAGTATAGCAATCAGCCCCAGCATTTT.

This clone was found a few times. V and J are TRBV11-3 and TRBJ2-1; 8 bases are a match to TRBD2. This CDR3 spans 15 amino acids. The V and J ends lost 4 bases and 3 bases, in that order; junction bases with no gene match: 5. CDR1 is SGHNT, CDR2 YENEEA, per germline. DNA of the CDR3: TGTGCCAGCAGCTCCCGGGGGGGTAGCTACAATGAGCAGTTCTTC. Its translation is CASSSRGGSYNEQFF.

The V call is TRBV4-2, the J call TRBJ2-1; no definite D call. This CDR3 region has 15 residues. CDR1 and CDR2 from the germline V gene are LGHNA and YNFKEQ. Trimming shortened V by 0 bases and J by 8 bases, and 14 bases separated the two germline ends. The chain's CDR3 is CASSQDPLYRDEQFF. CDR3 coding DNA: TGTGCCAGCAGCCAAGATCCCCTTTACCGCGATGAGCAGTTCTTC.

The gene calls are TRBV2 and TRBJ1-3, with D unresolved. The ends were cut back, 3 bases at V and 1 base at J, with 7 bases in the middle. There are 14 residues in the CDR3. The germline gives CDR1 SNHLY, CDR2 FYNNEI. In DNA, the CDR3 is TGTGCCAGCAGTGATGTAGATTCTGGAAACACCATATATTTT. This encodes CASSDVDSGNTIYF.

The chain recombines TRBV7-6 with TRBJ2-5, with D uncertain. The germline V gene encodes CDR1 SGHVS and CDR2 FNYEAQ. The CDR3 has 14 residues. Trimming removed 5 bases from V and 5 bases from J, with 15 bases in between. The CDR3 DNA sequence: TGTGCCAGCAGCCCGCATCAGCTGGGGGAGACCCAGTACTTC. This translates into CASSPHQLGETQYF.

This sequence joins TRBV24-1 and TRBJ2-4; the match to TRBD1 covers 7 bases. Germline V lookup: CDR1 KGHDR, CDR2 SFDVKD. This CDR3 contains 15 residues. J was trimmed by 4 bases and V by 4 bases; bases with no gene match: 6. CDR3 loop: CATSDSGTAKNIQYF. Here the CDR3 DNA reads TGTGCCACCAGTGACTCCGGGACAGCAAAAAACATTCAGTACTTC.

CDR3 in DNA: TGTGCCAGCAGTTTATACCCCCAGTCCAACACTGAAGCTTTCTTT. This codes for CASSLYPQSNTEAFF. V and J are TRBV27 and TRBJ1-1; D is uncertain. Germline V gene sequence: CDR1 MNHEY, CDR2 SMNVEV (reference sequence). This CDR3 region has 15 residues. V was trimmed by 1 base and J by 2 bases, leaving 11 bases between them.

This chain uses TRBV10-1 with TRBJ2-1, with a tentative D call TRBD1 (6 bases). Trimming pared 6 bases from V and 5 bases from J, leaving 14 bases between. Germline V gives CDR1 WNHNN, CDR2 SYGVQD (reference sequence). This CDR3 region has 14 residues. CDR3 in amino acids: CASSPGTTNNEQFF. The CDR3 DNA follows: TGCGCCAGCAGCCCCGGGACAACGAACAATGAGCAGTTCTTC.

V and J are TRBV30 and TRBJ1-5; D remains unclear. Per germline, CDR1 GTSNPN and CDR2 SVGIG (reference sequence). The CDR3 loop spans 16 amino acids. The V gene lost 6 bases and the J gene lost 0 bases, with 18 bases spanning the gap. Here the CDR3 reads CACHTGCIDSNQPQHF. CDR3 sequence (DNA): TGTGCCTGTCATACCGGGTGTATTGATAGCAATCAGCCCCAGCATTTT.

V is TRBV6-2 or TRBV6-3 and J is TRBJ2-7; 8 bases map to TRBD1. The CDR3 has 15 amino acids. Germline V gene sequence: CDR1 MNHEY, CDR2 SVGEGT. J gave up 4 bases and V 5 bases, and 10 bases lay outside the gene matches. DNA for the CDR3: TGTGCCAGCAGTCCACCGGGACAGGAGATTTACGAGCAGTACTTC. Residues: CASSPPGQEIYEQYF.

The chain uses TRBV10-2 and TRBJ2-7; D ambiguous. Looked up from germline, CDR1 is WSHSY and CDR2 is SAAADI. The CDR3 is made up of 12 amino acids. Trimming took off 0 bases at V and 2 bases at J, with 2 bases between the two ends. CDR3 protein: CASSESTYEQYF. For the CDR3, the DNA is TGCGCCAGCAGTGAGTCCACCTACGAGCAGTACTTC.

The J gene is TRBJ2-5, the V gene TRBV5-8, with 7 nucleotides matching TRBD2. Germline CDR1 reads SGHTS; CDR2 reads YDEGEE. The CDR3 is made up of 15 amino acids. With V trimmed by 0 bases and J by 1 base, 3 bases remained unmatched. This CDR3 is CASSLGAGRQETQYF. The CDR3 DNA sequence: TGTGCCAGCAGCTTGGGAGCGGGGCGCCAAGAGACCCAGTACTTC. The complete variable domain, with remaining parts taken from reference TRBV5-8 and TRBJ2-5, reads EAGVTQSPTHLIKTRGQQATLRCSPISGHTSVYWYQQALGLGLQFLLWYDEGEERNRGNFPPRFSGRQFPNYSSELNVNALELEDSALYLCASSLGAGRQETQYFGPGTRLLVL.

The chain carries TRBV2 and TRBJ2-3; TRBD2 is a possible D gene (5 bases). Trimming cost V 1 base and J 4 bases, with 18 bases left between them. Per the germline V gene, CDR1 is SNHLY and CDR2 is FYNNEI. The CDR3 contains 17 residues. In nucleotides, the CDR3 is TGTGCCAGCAGTGAAGGCACTTCCGGGATTATGTCAGATACGCAGTATTTT. Its protein product is CASSEGTSGIMSDTQYF.

The rearrangement links TRBV4-2 to TRBJ1-1; D is possibly TRBD1 (5 bases). The V end lost 1 base, the J end lost 0 bases, and 12 bases lay between the germline ends. The CDR3 is 16 residues long. CDR1 and CDR2 (germline): LGHNA, YNFKEQ. CDR3 residues: CASSQGSEDMNTEAFF. The CDR3 DNA reads as TGTGCCAGCAGCCAAGGTTCTGAGGACATGAACACTGAAGCTTTCTTT.

This chain links TRBV6-5 with TRBJ1-2; D is possibly TRBD1 (6 bases). The CDR3 totals 15 residues. Trimming left V 0 bases short and J 0 bases short, with 8 bases between. Germline lookup yields CDR1 MNHEY and CDR2 SVGAGI. CDR3 sequence (DNA): TGTGCCAGCAGTTACTCTACAGGGTCTAACTATGGCTACACCTTC. It yields the protein CASSYSTGSNYGYTF.

This clone is a singleton in its sample. In DNA form, the CDR3 reads TGTGCCAGCAGCTTGGGGCAGGGCCGGATTAACTATGGCTACACCTTC. Translation gives CASSLGQGRINYGYTF. The chain is built from TRBV5-6 and TRBJ1-2; maybe TRBD1 (5 bases). Trimming removed 0 bases from V and 1 base from J, with 13 bases in between. The germline gives CDR1 SGHDT, CDR2 YYEEEE. The CDR3 spans 16 residues.